These 8 T cell receptor beta chains share one sample of origin, sequenced in a study of T cell repertoires in ileal Crohn's disease. Described time point: neoterminal ileum biopsy at postoperative endoscopy, about 6 months after surgery. Assay used: immunoSEQ multiplex PCR; TCRdb lists only in-frame clones, some missing. The repertoire holds approximately 11,000 clones, with approximately 79% as singletons. Sequencing used ileal tissue. The receptors originated from an adult with Crohn's disease.

Concerning this clone itself: Other DNA sequences of this sample code for an identical CDR3. The chain employs TRBV11-2 and TRBJ1-2; 9 bases are shared with TRBD1. CDR3 length equals 14 residues. Trimming removed 1 base from V and 5 bases from J; junction bases left unmatched: 2. Germline-derived CDR1 and CDR2 are SGHAT and FQNNGV. The CDR3 reads CASSLVQGAYGYTF. The CDR3 DNA follows: TGTGCCAGCAGCTTAGTACAGGGGGCTTATGGCTACACCTTC.

This CDR3 is CASSSPGGDTQYF. In nucleotides, the CDR3 is TGTGCCAGCAGCTCCCCGGGGGGAGATACGCAGTATTTT. The chain couples TRBV5-4 to TRBJ2-3; TRBD2 matches at 7 bases. This CDR3 has 13 residues. The V gene end was trimmed by 3 bases and the J gene end by 5 bases; junction bases not matched to a gene: 3. Germline loops: CDR1 SGHNT, CDR2 YYREEE (reference sequence).

The J gene is TRBJ2-7, the V gene TRBV5-4, with unresolved D. The V gene lost 6 bases and the J gene lost 2 bases, with 15 bases spanning the gap. CDR1 and CDR2 from the germline V gene are SGHNT and YYREEE (reference sequence). This CDR3 comprises 14 residues. The CDR3 coding sequence is TGTGCCAGCACCTCTGGGCAGACCCCCTACGAGCAGTACTTC. Translating it yields CASTSGQTPYEQYF.

V is TRBV27 and J is TRBJ2-3; 9 positions match TRBD1. This CDR3 spans 15 amino acids. Losses at the gene ends were 5 bases for V and 2 bases for J; bases not matched to a gene: 5. The germline V gene encodes CDR1 MNHEY and CDR2 SMNVEV (reference sequence). CDR3 in amino acids: CASSPGTGHTDTQYF. In DNA form, the CDR3 reads TGTGCCAGCAGTCCGGGGACAGGGCACACAGATACGCAGTATTTT.

In this sample, this clone turned up once. This chain links TRBV5-6 with TRBJ2-3, with D hard to call. CDR1 is SGHDT, CDR2 YYEEEE, per germline. Deletions cut 1 base from V and 4 bases from J, with 7 bases between. This CDR3 is 13 amino acids long. The CDR3 DNA sequence: TGTGCCAGCAGCTTGATTAATTCAGATACGCAGTATTTT. This codes for CASSLINSDTQYF.

This clone showed up just a few times. The CDR3 DNA sequence: TGTGCCTTTCCCGGGACAGGGGGGTTCTACGAGCAGTACTTC. Protein: CAFPGTGGFYEQYF. The chain uses TRBV30 and TRBJ2-7; 11 positions match TRBD1. J was trimmed by 3 bases and V by 7 bases; bases with no gene match: 8. Per the germline V gene, CDR1 is GTSNPN and CDR2 is SVGIG (reference sequence). The CDR3 is made up of 14 amino acids.

V usage is TRBV27 and J usage is TRBJ2-1; 8 bases map to TRBD2. Germline V gives CDR1 MNHEY, CDR2 SMNVEV (reference sequence). The CDR3 length is 14 residues. With V trimmed by 6 bases and J by 6 bases, 7 bases remained unmatched. CDR3 bases: TGTGCCAGCAGACCCCGGGGGGGTCTCAATGAGCAGTTCTTC. It yields the protein CASRPRGGLNEQFF.

The genes are TRBV7-2 and TRBJ1-2, with D unresolved. Deletions cut 1 base from V and 5 bases from J, with 17 bases between. Germline V gene lookup returns CDR1 SGHTA and CDR2 FQGNSA. CDR3 length equals 16 residues. DNA of the CDR3: TGTGCCAGCAGCTTAGTATTTGTTTCGCGGCAATATGGCTACACCTTC. It specifies CASSLVFVSRQYGYTF.